This TCR beta chain was obtained from a study of tumor-infiltrating lymphocytes in glioblastoma multiforme. Germline CDR1 reads MGHRA; CDR2 reads YSYEKL. This CDR3 is 15 amino acids long. As concerns this clonotype: No conserved phenylalanine or tryptophan is present at the end of the CDR3, so a read error is the likely explanation.

TCR beta libraries were built from RNA through three nested multiplex PCR rounds using modified ARM-PCR. One entry per CDR3 protein results from TCRdb running MiXCR on the multiplex PCR reads. The sample contains some 15,000 distinct CDR3 sequences, about 69% of which appear only once. The sequence came from a male donor with glioblastoma. The chain joins TRBV4-1 to TRBJ2-1; D is undetermined. Sequenced sample: brain tumor tissue. The CDR3 here is CTSSQEEKPFYEQFL. The CDR3 nucleotides are TGCACCAGCAGCCAAGAAGAAAAGCCCTTTTATGAGCAGTTCCTC.